The 4 T cell receptor beta chains below all came from one sample that was sequenced in a study of yellow fever vaccine responses in identical twins (dated by TCRdb to 2016 to 2019). The library was generated by RT-PCR. The reads were generated on an Illumina HiSeq 2500. TCRdb reprocessed the public reads (quality trimming at Q25 with fastp, clone calling with MiXCR) and kept in-frame beta chains. Merged by CDR3 protein, the rows form single entries marked with the most common genes and DNA. Present in this sample are 15,000 to 20,000 distinct CDR3 sequences, around 72% of which were seen just once. The ten largest clones capture about 2.7% of the sample. The sample consisted of T cells from blood (PBMCs), unsorted or a sorted subset (not recorded which), taken before or after yellow fever vaccination (not recorded which). These receptor sequences come from a woman aged 18-29 years who received the yellow fever vaccine. Donor details come from another sample of the same person, matched by shared clones.

The V gene is TRBV19, the J gene TRBJ1-5, with D possibly being TRBD1 (6 bases). CDR1 is LNHDA and CDR2 is SQIVND in the germline V gene (reference sequence). The CDR3 loop spans 15 amino acids. The ends were cut back, 5 bases at V and 5 bases at J, with 16 bases in the middle. The CDR3 loop reads CASSSGHHGDQPQHF. In DNA form, the CDR3 reads TGTGCCAGTAGTTCGGGACACCACGGGGATCAGCCCCAGCATTTT.

The chain combines TRBV9 with TRBJ2-1; D might be TRBD1 (5 bases). The CDR3 has 15 amino acids. Trimming pared 0 bases from V and 3 bases from J, leaving 10 bases between. Germline V gives CDR1 SGDLS, CDR2 YYNGEE. This chain's CDR3 is CASSVGTQNYNEQFF. CDR3 in DNA: TGTGCCAGCAGCGTAGGGACACAGAACTACAATGAGCAGTTCTTC.

A few counts support this clonotype. CDR3 in DNA: TGTGCCAGCAGTGCCGGGAGTGGGGGTGCTGAGCAGTTCTTC. Translating gives CASSAGSGGAEQFF. The chain links TRBV6-4 to TRBJ2-1, with D perhaps matching TRBD2 (6 bases). This CDR3 is built from 14 residues. The germline V gene has CDR1 MRHNA and CDR2 SNTAGT. The ends were cut back, 4 bases at V and 9 bases at J, with 16 bases in the middle.

The chain links TRBV15 to TRBJ1-2; TRBD1 matches 8 bases. The length of the CDR3 is 14 residues. The V segment lost 5 bases and the J segment 6 bases; nucleotides outside the gene matches: 8. Germline V gene sequence: CDR1 LNHNV, CDR2 YYDKDF (reference sequence). CDR3 loop: CATSPRTGIHGYTF. The CDR3 nucleotides read TGTGCCACCAGCCCGAGGACAGGGATTCATGGCTACACCTTC.